Following are 25 T cell receptor beta chains from one sample sequenced in a study of blood T cell repertoires in COVID-19. Assay: immunoSEQ multiplex PCR; the TCRdb copy retains only in-frame clones and omits some. The sample yields about 83,000 clones, 80% to 90% seen once. What was sequenced was peripheral blood. The source is a woman at least 80 years old with acute or convalescent COVID-19.

CDR3 region: CASSAQSGSNQPQHF. The DNA of the CDR3 is TGTGCCAGTAGTGCCCAGTCAGGGAGCAATCAGCCCCAGCATTTT. This chain joins TRBV19 and TRBJ1-5, with D maybe TRBD1 (5 bases). This CDR3 spans 15 amino acids. Germline CDR1 LNHDA, CDR2 SQIVND (reference sequence). V dropped 5 bases and J dropped 1 base, with 12 bases sitting between them.

The V call is TRBV28, the J call TRBJ2-3, with D possibly matching TRBD1 (5 bases). Germline loops: CDR1 MDHEN, CDR2 SYDVKM. This CDR3 is 17 amino acids long. V was cut by 2 bases and J by 2 bases, with 17 bases left in between. The CDR3 DNA reads TGTGCCAGCAGTTTAGATCGATTCGGACAAAACACAGATACGCAGTATTTT. Its translation is CASSLDRFGQNTDTQYF.

CDR3 protein: CASIPNRGPNYGYTF. The CDR3 nucleotides read TGTGCCAGTATCCCAAACAGGGGGCCTAACTATGGCTACACCTTC. The rearrangement uses TRBV19 and TRBJ1-2; 9 nucleotides align to TRBD1. After removal of 7 bases from V and 0 bases from J, the junction contained 6 bases not matched to a gene. The CDR3 is 15 residues long. Germline loops: CDR1 LNHDA, CDR2 SQIVND (reference sequence).

This clone was seen a single time. The DNA for the CDR3 is TGCGCCAGCAGCCAGGACGGGGATCAGCCCCAGCATTTT. It is translated as CASSQDGDQPQHF. The rearrangement uses TRBV10-2 and TRBJ1-5; D is ambiguous. V lost 6 bases and J 5 bases, leaving 11 bases between the germline ends. The germline gives CDR1 WSHSY, CDR2 SAAADI. This CDR3 region has 13 residues.

This clone was detected only a few times. This chain connects TRBV25-1 to TRBJ1-2; TRBD1 matches at 7 bases. Germline V gene data show CDR1 as MGHDK and CDR2 as SYGVNS. This CDR3 region has 13 residues. The trim removed 4 bases at V and 4 bases at J, leaving 3 bases unmatched. The CDR3 DNA follows: TGTGCCAGCAGTGTAGGGGGCCCCTATGGCTACACCTTC. Its protein is CASSVGGPYGYTF.

In its sample, this clone was seen a few times. This chain links TRBV9 with TRBJ1-6; 10 bases fit TRBD1. The ends lost 3 bases at V and 4 bases at J; junction bases unmatched: 1. The CDR3 has 15 amino acids. CDR1 SGDLS and CDR2 YYNGEE come from the germline V gene. The CDR3 nucleotides read TGTGCCAGCAGCGGACAGGGGGCTTATAATTCACCCCTCCACTTT. Amino acids: CASSGQGAYNSPLHF.

The chain carries TRBV7-9 and TRBJ1-2; 10 bases agree with TRBD1. The V gene end was trimmed by 1 base and the J gene end by 7 bases; junction bases not matched to a gene: 3. This CDR3 region has 14 residues. Germline-derived CDR1 and CDR2 are SEHNR and FQNEAQ (reference sequence). The chain's CDR3 is CASSLETGGLGYTF. CDR3 DNA: TGTGCCAGCAGCTTAGAGACAGGGGGCCTTGGCTACACCTTC.

The chain links TRBV24-1 to TRBJ2-5, with 12 bases that match TRBD2. The V gene end was trimmed by 1 base and the J gene end by 5 bases; junction bases not matched to a gene: 4. In germline, CDR1 is KGHDR, CDR2 SFDVKD. The CDR3 has 16 amino acids. DNA of the CDR3: TGTGCCACCAGTGATTTAACTAGCGGGGGGAGGGAGACCCAGTACTTC. The encoded protein is CATSDLTSGGRETQYF.

For the CDR3, the DNA is TGTGCCAGTAGTATAGATGGCCAGGGAGGCTACACCTTC. It is translated as CASSIDGQGGYTF. V usage is TRBV19 and J usage is TRBJ1-2; a possible D gene is TRBD1 (5 bases). The ends were cut back, 0 bases at V and 8 bases at J, with 10 bases in the middle. This CDR3 region has 13 residues. Germline V lookup: CDR1 LNHDA, CDR2 SQIVND (reference sequence).

This clone was counted between two and nine times. The V call is TRBV4-3, the J call TRBJ2-5, with 11 bases fitting TRBD1. The CDR3 consists of 16 residues. Germline trimming cut 0 bases from V and 6 bases from J; bases unmatched to any gene: 6. Germline V gene sequence: CDR1 LGHNA, CDR2 YSLEER. CDR3 DNA sequence: TGCGCCAGCAGCCAAGAGGCCGGGACAGGGGGACAGACCCAGTACTTC. This translates into CASSQEAGTGGQTQYF.

V gene TRBV12-3 or TRBV12-4 combines with J gene TRBJ2-5, with 8 bases lining up with TRBD2. V lost 2 bases to trimming and J lost 5 bases; unmatched junction nucleotides: 1. The CDR3 sequence is 13 residues long. Here the CDR3 reads CASSLTGGETQYF. CDR3 sequence (DNA): TGTGCCAGCAGTTTAACGGGGGGGGAGACCCAGTACTTC.

The J gene is TRBJ2-5, the V gene TRBV24-1; D perhaps matches TRBD2 (6 bases). Per the germline V gene, CDR1 is KGHDR and CDR2 is SFDVKD. The V gene lost 5 bases and the J gene lost 4 bases, with 10 bases spanning the gap. The CDR3 is 13 residues long. The CDR3 nucleotides read TGTGCCACCAGTGTTGACGGGGGAGAGACCCAGTACTTC. It specifies CATSVDGGETQYF.

The V and J genes are TRBV2 and TRBJ1-1; 7 nucleotides match TRBD1. Per the germline V gene, CDR1 is SNHLY and CDR2 is FYNNEI. The CDR3 runs to 13 residues. Trimming cost V 8 bases and J 7 bases; bases outside gene matches: 10. The CDR3 region is CASGIIRDSEAFF. CDR3 nucleotide sequence: TGTGCCAGCGGAATAATCCGGGACAGTGAAGCTTTCTTT.

J is TRBJ2-2 and V is TRBV6-5; TRBD1 matches 9 bases. The germline V gene encodes CDR1 MNHEY and CDR2 SVGAGI. The CDR3 has 16 residues. Trimming cost V 0 bases and J 7 bases; bases outside gene matches: 6. The CDR3 spells CASSYSSGTGLGELFF. The CDR3, as DNA: TGTGCCAGCAGTTACTCGAGTGGGACAGGGCTCGGGGAGCTGTTTTTT.

This chain connects TRBV30 to TRBJ2-2; D unresolved. The V end lost 0 bases, the J end lost 5 bases, and 7 bases lay between the germline ends. The length of the CDR3 is 13 residues. Per the germline V gene, CDR1 is GTSNPN and CDR2 is SVGIG (reference sequence). CDR3 in DNA: TGTGCCTGGAGTGTACTACCGACCGGGGAGCTGTTTTTT. Translated, it gives CAWSVLPTGELFF.

The CDR3 DNA is TGTGCCAGCAGCCAAATGTTACGGGACAGGGCAGGCTACACCTTC. Translation gives CASSQMLRDRAGYTF. The chain joins TRBV3-1 (or the pseudogene TRBV3-2) to TRBJ1-2; 9 bases match TRBD1. CDR1 and CDR2 (germline): LGHDT, YNNKEL (reference sequence). The CDR3 totals 15 residues. V was clipped by 2 bases and J by 8 bases; unmatched bases: 9.

V and J are TRBV7-2 and TRBJ2-2; 7 bases line up with TRBD1. With 4 bases clipped from V and 4 bases from J, the junction kept 9 bases outside the gene matches. Germline loops: CDR1 SGHTA, CDR2 FQGNSA. This CDR3 region has 16 residues. The CDR3 DNA reads as TGTGCCAGCAGCTCACCGAGGGGGCTGAGCACCGGGGAGCTGTTTTTT. It specifies CASSSPRGLSTGELFF.

The chain employs TRBV3-1 (or the pseudogene TRBV3-2) and TRBJ1-4; D gene ambiguous. Germline V CDR1 and CDR2: LGHDT, YNNKEL (reference sequence). V was shortened by 1 base and J by 5 bases, with 11 bases between the two germline ends. This CDR3 comprises 15 residues. The DNA for the CDR3 is TGTGCCAGCAGCCAAGTTGGTGCGGGGAATGAAAAACTGTTTTTT. Its translation: CASSQVGAGNEKLFF.

This clone has a handful of counts. The chain employs TRBV28 and TRBJ1-1; 8 bases agree with TRBD1. The germline CDR1 and CDR2 sequences are MDHEN and SYDVKM. The CDR3 is 15 residues long. Trimming removed 7 bases from V and 8 bases from J; junction bases left unmatched: 15. CDR3 sequence: CASKRDRGLGKEAFF. Here the CDR3 DNA reads TGTGCCAGCAAAAGAGACAGGGGTTTAGGTAAGGAAGCTTTCTTT.

By frequency in the sample, this clone is medium-sized (0.01 to 0.1%). The V and J genes are TRBV9 and TRBJ2-7, with D possibly TRBD1 on 5 matching bases. The CDR3 spans 13 residues. Trimming pared 2 bases from V and 5 bases from J, leaving 11 bases between. Germline CDR1 reads SGDLS; CDR2 reads YYNGEE. For the CDR3, the DNA is TGTGCCAGCAGCGTCATCGACAGTGACGAGCAGTACTTC. Its protein product is CASSVIDSDEQYF.

This clone appeared a few times. The chain joins TRBV6-5 to TRBJ1-2, with D possibly matching TRBD1 (6 bases). CDR1 is MNHEY and CDR2 is SVGAGI in the germline V gene. The CDR3 length is 13 residues. With 10 bases removed from V and 5 bases from J, the gap between germline ends came to 17 bases. This CDR3 is CAIRQDGSYGYTF. Here the CDR3 DNA reads TGTGCCATCCGACAGGACGGCAGTTATGGCTACACCTTC.

CDR3 in amino acids: CASRQISVAGGRIYSEQYF. The CDR3 nucleotides are TGTGCCAGCAGGCAGATCTCGGTAGCGGGGGGGAGGATCTATTCCGAGCAGTACTTC. The V call is TRBV27, the J call TRBJ2-7; 11 bases map to TRBD2. The germline CDR1 and CDR2 sequences are MNHEY and SMNVEV (reference sequence). CDR3 length: 19 amino acids. The ends lost 6 bases at V and 6 bases at J; junction bases unmatched: 22.

This clone showed up just once. The chain is built from TRBV7-5 and TRBJ2-7; the table gives TRBD2 as D, unverified against the DNA. TRBV7-5 represents a pseudogene. The CDR3 has 14 amino acids. CDR3 DNA: TGTGCCAGAAGTCCCGGGTCGAGCTCCTACGAGCAGTACTTC. Protein product: CARSPGSSSYEQYF.

This clone was picked up a small number of times. The chain combines TRBV5-1 with TRBJ1-1; 7 nucleotides agree with TRBD1. Per the germline V gene, CDR1 is SGHRS and CDR2 is YFSETQ. J lost 11 bases, V lost 1 base, and 8 bases had no gene match. The CDR3 length is 13 residues. The CDR3 region is CASSLSVQGEAFF. CDR3 nucleotide sequence: TGCGCCAGCAGCTTGTCGGTGCAGGGGGAGGCTTTCTTT.

The chain combines TRBV24-1 with TRBJ2-1; D unclear. The CDR3 contains 13 residues. Deletions cut 4 bases from V and 4 bases from J, with 7 bases between. Per the germline V gene, CDR1 is KGHDR and CDR2 is SFDVKD. The CDR3 region is CATSDPLYNEQFF. Written as DNA, the CDR3 is TGTGCCACCAGTGACCCACTATACAATGAGCAGTTCTTC.